The 17 T cell receptor beta chains below all came from one sample that was sequenced in a study of vaccination effects on CD4 cells after COVID-19 (dated by TCRdb to the early 2020s). These receptors have no known antigen. To prepare the library, the immunoSEQ multiplex PCR assay was applied. TCRdb's version of the immuneACCESS table is confined to in-frame rearrangements and falls short of the full clone set. An unresolved V gene accounts for under half of the shortfall where checked; the remainder is of unknown origin. For this sample there are about 27,000 clones; 69% appear just once. The ten largest clones add up to roughly 18% of the sample. The ViraFEST assay stimulated PBMC with viral peptide pools and then used TCR sequencing to identify antigen-specific CD4+ T cell clonotypes by expansion. After about 9 days of culture, CD4+ T cells were isolated with the EasySep CD4+ T cell isolation kit. PCR-confirmed SARS-CoV-2 infection had occurred in convalescent patients between March and December 2020, before the Alpha, Beta and Delta variants emerged in the United States.

The sequences come from CD4+ T cells from PBMCs cultured with SARS-CoV-2 spike peptides, collected before COVID-19 vaccination. The sample's cell subset or site, from its label and the paper: SARS-CoV-2 spike overlapping peptide pool stimulation. Every receptor here comes from a human donor who had a prior SARS-CoV-2 infection.

V gene TRBV7-9 combines with J gene TRBJ2-7, with unresolved D. The length of the CDR3 is 12 residues. CDR1 is SEHNR, CDR2 FQNEAQ, per germline (reference sequence). Trimming removed 2 bases from V and 6 bases from J, with 8 bases in between. The DNA for the CDR3 is TGTGCCAGCAGCTTACTGTGGGGCGAGCAGTACTTC. Protein sequence: CASSLLWGEQYF.

This clone was seen only a few times. The V and J genes are TRBV7-3 and TRBJ2-1; D gene unclear. Deletions cut 2 bases from V and 5 bases from J, with 7 bases between. Per the germline V gene, CDR1 is SGHTA and CDR2 is FQGTGA. The CDR3 contains 13 residues. The CDR3 sequence: CASSLFPHNEQFF. The CDR3 region has the DNA TGTGCCAGCAGCTTATTCCCCCACAATGAGCAGTTCTTC.

The chain employs TRBV6-5 and TRBJ2-5; 10 bases match TRBD2. Germline V CDR1 and CDR2: MNHEY, SVGAGI. V lost 8 bases and J lost 2; bases outside the gene matches: 5. This CDR3 contains 14 residues. Here the CDR3 reads CASALAGAQETQYF. As DNA, the CDR3 is TGTGCCAGCGCCCTAGCGGGGGCGCAAGAGACCCAGTACTTC.

The CDR3 loop is CASSRDRQETQYF. The DNA for the CDR3 is TGTGCCAGCAGCCGGGACAGGCAAGAGACCCAGTACTTC. V usage is TRBV7-9 and J usage is TRBJ2-5; 8 bases line up with TRBD1. The CDR3 consists of 13 residues. CDR1 and CDR2 from the germline V gene are SEHNR and FQNEAQ (reference sequence). V lost 5 bases and J lost 2; bases outside the gene matches: 1.

The V and J genes are TRBV7-3 and TRBJ2-3; 10 bases are shared with TRBD2. Germline V gives CDR1 SGHTA, CDR2 FQGTGA. The CDR3 is 15 residues long. V gave up 5 bases and J gave up 1 base; unmatched junction bases: 3. The CDR3 sequence is CASSVAGGGTDTQYF. CDR3 DNA: TGTGCCAGCAGCGTAGCGGGGGGTGGCACAGATACGCAGTATTTT.

The chain couples TRBV5-1 to TRBJ2-5; 8 bases match TRBD1. J was trimmed by 0 bases and V by 4 bases; bases with no gene match: 8. Germline V gene data show CDR1 as SGHRS and CDR2 as YFSETQ. The CDR3 sequence is 16 residues long. The CDR3 region has the DNA TGCGCCAGCAGCATGACAGGGGCAACGTACCAAGAGACCCAGTACTTC. Amino acid sequence: CASSMTGATYQETQYF.

The chain recombines TRBV6-5 with TRBJ2-7; 10 positions match TRBD2. With 6 bases clipped from V and 0 bases from J, the junction kept 5 bases outside the gene matches. CDR3 length: 15 residues. CDR1 and CDR2 from the germline V gene are MNHEY and SVGAGI. Here the CDR3 DNA reads TGTGCCAGCAGGGGGGGACTAGCGTCCTCCTACGAGCAGTACTTC. It yields the protein CASRGGLASSYEQYF.

This clone has only one observation. This chain joins TRBV21-1 and TRBJ2-2; the table's D call, TRBD2, was not checked against the DNA. TRBV21-1 is shown as a pseudogene. This CDR3 comprises 15 residues. As DNA, the CDR3 is TGTGCCAGCAGCAAAGCTGGGGAGGGCACCGGGGAGCTGTTTTTT. Protein: CASSKAGEGTGELFF.

The chain employs TRBV3-1 (or the pseudogene TRBV3-2) and TRBJ1-4; tentatively, D is TRBD1 (5 bases). This CDR3 has 14 residues. Trimming stripped 4 bases from V and 10 bases from J, with 16 bases between. Germline V gives CDR1 LGHDT, CDR2 YNNKEL (reference sequence). The CDR3 is CASSRRGTFGKLFF. For the CDR3, the DNA is TGTGCCAGCAGCCGAAGGGGTACTTTTGGAAAACTGTTTTTT.

The V call is TRBV7-9, the J call TRBJ2-7; tentative D call: TRBD2 (6 bases). This CDR3 has 14 amino acids. Germline loops: CDR1 SEHNR, CDR2 FQNEAQ (reference sequence). Trimming shortened V by 1 base and J by 6 bases, and 13 bases separated the two germline ends. The CDR3 nucleotides read TGTGCCAGCAGCTTAGGACTAGTGGGGCCCGAGCAGTACTTC. Protein: CASSLGLVGPEQYF.

By frequency in the sample, this clone is hyperexpanded. V gene TRBV30 combines with J gene TRBJ1-2; no clear D. This CDR3 contains 13 residues. V lost 0 bases, J lost 2 bases, and 7 bases lay in between. The germline CDR1 and CDR2 sequences are GTSNPN and SVGIG (reference sequence). Written as DNA, the CDR3 is TGTGCCTGGAGTGTAAGTCAGAACTATGGCTACACCTTC. Translating gives CAWSVSQNYGYTF.

This clone was seen just once. J is TRBJ2-5 and V is TRBV5-1; 9 bases fit TRBD1. CDR1 and CDR2 (germline): SGHRS, YFSETQ. V lost 2 bases, J lost 5 bases, and 7 bases stayed unmatched. The CDR3 consists of 15 residues. The DNA of the CDR3 is TGCGCCAGCAGCTTCAAGGAAGGACAGGGGGAGACCCAGTACTTC. Its translation is CASSFKEGQGETQYF.

This clone has just a few counts. The genes are TRBV15 and TRBJ2-3; no definite D call. The CDR3 is 15 residues long. With 5 bases removed from V and 2 bases from J, the gap between germline ends came to 14 bases. Per germline, CDR1 LNHNV and CDR2 YYDKDF (reference sequence). CDR3 in DNA: TGTGCCACCAGCCCAAGTAGCTCCGTCACAGATACGCAGTATTTT. Protein product: CATSPSSSVTDTQYF.

The chain recombines TRBV14 with TRBJ2-5; unclear D gene. Germline CDR1 reads SGHDN; CDR2 reads FVKESK. Trimming took off 3 bases at V and 5 bases at J, with 10 bases between the two ends. The CDR3 has 13 residues. DNA for the CDR3: TGTGCCAGCAGCCATGGCGTACGGGAGACCCAGTACTTC. Its protein product is CASSHGVRETQYF.

The CDR3 nucleotides are TGTGCCAGCGGAGAGTTTTGGACAGGTCTTATCACAGATACGCAGTATTTT. This translates into CASGEFWTGLITDTQYF. The chain combines TRBV5-8 with TRBJ2-3; 7 nucleotides match TRBD1. This CDR3 comprises 17 residues. The trim removed 7 bases at V and 2 bases at J, leaving 16 bases unmatched. The germline gives CDR1 SGHTS, CDR2 YDEGEE.

The rearrangement links TRBV18 to TRBJ1-2; possible D gene TRBD1, 5 bases. The CDR3 consists of 13 residues. From germline, CDR1 is KGHSH and CDR2 LQKENI. Trimming left V 6 bases short and J 10 bases short, with 18 bases between. For the CDR3, the DNA is TGTGCCAGCTCGCAGGGAGGGCAGCTTGACTACACCTTC. Amino acids: CASSQGGQLDYTF.

V and J are TRBV3-1 (or the pseudogene TRBV3-2) and TRBJ1-2; the D is unclear. Germline CDR1 reads LGHDT; CDR2 reads YNNKEL (reference sequence). V gave up 1 base and J gave up 1 base, with 13 bases separating them. The CDR3 is 16 amino acids. The CDR3 DNA follows: TGTGCCAGCAGCCAAGTCTCTACGAGATATAACTATGGCTACACCTTC. It encodes CASSQVSTRYNYGYTF.